This T cell receptor (beta chain) was found in a study of blood T cell repertoires in COVID-19. Sequenced by immunoSEQ multiplex PCR; TCRdb stores in-frame clones only, minus some. Among around 220,000 clones, about 93% were seen once, and the ten largest hold 1.9%. V lost 5 bases and J 0 bases, leaving 11 bases between the germline ends. The CDR3 totals 14 residues. Germline lookup yields CDR1 SGHVS and CDR2 FQNEAQ. The TCR was taken from a woman aged 18-29 years who had recovered from COVID-19. Sequencing was done on a sample of PBMCs or T cells enriched from blood (not recorded which). The rearrangement links TRBV7-8 to TRBJ2-7; D is perhaps TRBD1 (6 bases). CDR3 DNA sequence: TGTGCCAGCAGCAATCAGGGGATCTCCTACGAGCAGTACTTC. It translates to CASSNQGISYEQYF.